This T cell receptor beta chain appears in the sequencing data of a study of cytomegalovirus exposure and HLA in healthy donors. The PCR had 60 Vbeta and 13 Jbeta primers. Profiled with immunoSEQ multiplex PCR; TCRdb holds only in-frame clones, not every one. The data contain around 80,000 clones, 78% of them singletons. The CDR3 is 16 amino acids. CDR1 is SGDLS and CDR2 is YYNGEE in the germline V gene. This clone has a handful of counts. The junction shows a germline mismatch at one end, possibly a read error. This TCR was sampled from a man aged 40-50 years in good health and CMV-seronegative. The rearrangement links TRBV9 to TRBJ2-6; perhaps TRBD2 as D (6 bases). Sequencing input: PBMCs. CDR3 protein: CASSVPGGAGANGLTF. CDR3 DNA sequence: TGTGCCAGCAGCGTGCCCGGGGGAGCTGGGGCCAACGGCCTGACTTTC. Filled out from reference TRBV9 and TRBJ2-6, the complete variable domain reads DSGVTQTPKHLITATGQRVTLRCSPRSGDLSVYWYQQSLDQGLQFLIQYYNGEERAKGNILERFSAQQFPDLHSELNLSSLELGDSALYFCASSVPGGAGANGLTFGAGSRLTVL.